This is a list of T cell receptor beta chains from one sample in a study of blood T cell repertoires in COVID-19. The method was immunoSEQ multiplex PCR; TCRdb's version includes in-frame clones alone and lacks a portion of them. This table has approximately 50,000 clones, more than 70% appearing once. Material for sequencing was peripheral blood. The receptors were sampled from a man in his 60s with acute or convalescent COVID-19. CDR3s include the opening cysteine and the closing phenylalanine or tryptophan. A D gene is named only where the DNA matches it firmly. Rows may omit the clone size; those that give it use once, few, many or a size class.

cdr3_length: 13
j_call: TRBJ1-3
v_call: TRBV19
clone_size: NA
d_call: NA
cdr3_aa: CASRDTSGNTIYF
cdr3_nt: TGTGCCAGTCGGGACACCTCTGGAAACACCATATATTTT

cdr3_length: 15
j_call: TRBJ2-7
v_call: TRBV11-2
clone_size: NA
d_call: NA
cdr3_aa: CASSLDHSRAYEQYF
cdr3_nt: TGTGCCAGCAGCTTAGATCATAGCAGGGCCTACGAGCAGTACTTC

cdr3_length: 14
j_call: TRBJ2-3
v_call: TRBV19
clone_size: NA
d_call: NA
cdr3_aa: CAREGGSGLDTQYF
cdr3_nt: TGTGCCAGAGAGGGCGGGTCGGGCCTTGATACGCAGTATTTT

cdr3_length: 15
j_call: TRBJ1-5
v_call: TRBV28
clone_size: NA
d_call: NA
cdr3_aa: CASSLWALSNQPQHF
cdr3_nt: TGTGCCAGCAGTTTATGGGCTCTTAGCAATCAGCCCCAGCATTTT

cdr3_length: 18
j_call: TRBJ1-6
v_call: TRBV27
clone_size: NA
d_call: TRBD1
cdr3_aa: CAGSADRSSSSYNSPLHF
cdr3_nt: TGTGCCGGCAGCGCGGACAGGTCGTCTAGCTCCTATAATTCACCCCTCCACTTT

cdr3_length: 17
j_call: TRBJ1-1
v_call: TRBV5-4
clone_size: NA
d_call: NA
cdr3_aa: CASSSKGSGGVNTEAFF
cdr3_nt: TGTGCCAGCAGCTCAAAGGGGTCGGGAGGGGTGAACACTGAAGCTTTCTTT

cdr3_length: 17
j_call: TRBJ2-7
v_call: TRBV7-9
clone_size: NA
d_call: TRBD1
cdr3_aa: CASSGYRGRGVSYEQYF
cdr3_nt: TGTGCCAGCAGCGGATACAGGGGGCGCGGGGTCAGCTACGAGCAGTACTTC

cdr3_length: 16
j_call: TRBJ2-5
v_call: TRBV28
clone_size: once
d_call: TRBD1
cdr3_aa: CASSLPRTGGQETQYF
cdr3_nt: TGTGCCAGCAGTTTACCCAGGACAGGGGGACAAGAGACCCAGTACTTC

cdr3_length: 16
j_call: TRBJ1-1
v_call: TRBV4-2
clone_size: once
d_call: TRBD1
cdr3_aa: CASSQVVGQGSYEAFF
cdr3_nt: TGTGCCAGCAGCCAAGTAGTCGGACAGGGCTCATATGAAGCTTTCTTT

cdr3_length: 16
j_call: TRBJ2-1
v_call: TRBV12-5
clone_size: NA
d_call: TRBD2
cdr3_aa: CASGTGTSASVGEQFF
cdr3_nt: TGTGCTAGTGGTACCGGGACTAGCGCATCGGTAGGGGAGCAGTTCTTC

cdr3_length: 14
j_call: TRBJ1-3
v_call: TRBV6-5
clone_size: NA
d_call: NA
cdr3_aa: CASRTSSLENTIYF
cdr3_nt: TGTGCCAGCAGGACTTCTTCTCTGGAAAACACCATATATTTT

cdr3_length: 16
j_call: TRBJ2-2
v_call: TRBV7-2
clone_size: NA
d_call: NA
cdr3_aa: CASSLWSGGGTGELFF
cdr3_nt: TGTGCCAGCAGCTTATGGTCAGGGGGAGGCACCGGGGAGCTGTTTTTT

cdr3_length: 14
j_call: TRBJ1-2
v_call: TRBV9
clone_size: NA
d_call: NA
cdr3_aa: CASSPGGDGYGYTF
cdr3_nt: TGTGCCAGCAGCCCCGGGGGGGACGGCTATGGCTACACCTTC

cdr3_length: 15
j_call: TRBJ1-1
v_call: TRBV5-1
clone_size: NA
d_call: NA
cdr3_aa: CASSLGGGLNTEAFF
cdr3_nt: TGCGCCAGCAGCTTGGGAGGCGGATTGAACACTGAAGCTTTCTTT

cdr3_length: 15
j_call: TRBJ2-2
v_call: TRBV11-3
clone_size: NA
d_call: NA
cdr3_aa: CASSLGGTNTGELFF
cdr3_nt: TGTGCCAGCAGCTTAGGAGGGACGAACACCGGGGAGCTGTTTTTT

cdr3_length: 15
j_call: TRBJ2-3
v_call: TRBV2
clone_size: once
d_call: TRBD1
cdr3_aa: CASSEPDRGGDTQYF
cdr3_nt: TGTGCCAGCAGTGAACCGGACAGGGGCGGAGATACGCAGTATTTT

cdr3_length: 14
j_call: TRBJ1-1
v_call: TRBV18
clone_size: NA
d_call: NA
cdr3_aa: CASSPSYPDTEAFF
cdr3_nt: TGTGCCAGCTCACCGAGCTACCCGGACACTGAAGCTTTCTTT

cdr3_length: 14
j_call: TRBJ1-2
v_call: TRBV10-2
clone_size: NA
d_call: NA
cdr3_aa: CASSEATANYGYTF
cdr3_nt: TGCGCCAGCAGTGAGGCGACAGCTAACTATGGCTACACCTTC

cdr3_length: 14
j_call: TRBJ2-5
v_call: TRBV5-1
clone_size: NA
d_call: NA
cdr3_aa: CASSLGQGVETQYF
cdr3_nt: TGCGCCAGCAGCTTGGGCCAGGGTGTGGAGACCCAGTACTTC

cdr3_length: 13
j_call: TRBJ1-5
v_call: TRBV29-1
clone_size: NA
d_call: NA
cdr3_aa: CSVAGGGGSDQHF
cdr3_nt: TGCAGCGTCGCCGGGGGCGGGGGGTCGGACCAGCATTTT

cdr3_length: 12
j_call: TRBJ2-1
v_call: TRBV12-3/TRBV12-4
clone_size: NA
d_call: NA
cdr3_aa: CASRVGVYEQFF
cdr3_nt: TGTGCCAGCAGGGTAGGAGTGTATGAGCAGTTCTTC

cdr3_length: 16
j_call: TRBJ1-5
v_call: TRBV7-8
clone_size: NA
d_call: NA
cdr3_aa: CASSWSISYSNQPQHF
cdr3_nt: TGTGCCAGCAGCTGGAGCATTTCGTATAGCAATCAGCCCCAGCATTTT

cdr3_length: 15
j_call: TRBJ2-5
v_call: TRBV3-1/TRBV3-2
clone_size: NA
d_call: NA
cdr3_aa: CASSLGGKGGETQYF
cdr3_nt: TGTGCCAGCAGCCTAGGCGGGAAGGGTGGAGAGACCCAGTACTTC

cdr3_length: 14
j_call: TRBJ1-5
v_call: TRBV2
clone_size: NA
d_call: TRBD1
cdr3_aa: CASAGTGFNQPQHF
cdr3_nt: TGTGCCAGCGCAGGGACAGGTTTCAATCAGCCCCAGCATTTT

cdr3_length: 15
j_call: TRBJ1-5
v_call: TRBV5-8
clone_size: NA
d_call: NA
cdr3_aa: CASSRGDYSNQPQHF
cdr3_nt: TGTGCCAGCTCCCGGGGGGACTATAGCAATCAGCCCCAGCATTTT

cdr3_length: 14
j_call: TRBJ2-2
v_call: TRBV5-6
clone_size: NA
d_call: NA
cdr3_aa: CASSLYRFTGELFF
cdr3_nt: TGTGCCAGCAGCTTGTACAGGTTCACCGGGGAGCTGTTTTTT

cdr3_length: 15
j_call: TRBJ1-4
v_call: TRBV5-5
clone_size: NA
d_call: NA
cdr3_aa: CASSFPGKTNEKLFF
cdr3_nt: TGTGCCAGCAGCTTCCCCGGGAAAACTAATGAAAAACTGTTTTTT

cdr3_length: 13
j_call: TRBJ1-2
v_call: TRBV6-6
clone_size: NA
d_call: TRBD1
cdr3_aa: CASSPGTGVGYTF
cdr3_nt: TGTGCCAGCAGTCCAGGGACAGGGGTCGGCTACACCTTC

cdr3_length: 12
j_call: TRBJ1-1
v_call: TRBV27
clone_size: NA
d_call: NA
cdr3_aa: CASRSSGAEAFF
cdr3_nt: TGTGCCAGCAGGTCGTCGGGGGCTGAAGCTTTCTTT

cdr3_length: 15
j_call: TRBJ1-2
v_call: TRBV18
clone_size: NA
d_call: TRBD1
cdr3_aa: CASSPPGTGVSGYTF
cdr3_nt: TGTGCCAGCTCACCACCCGGGACAGGCGTGTCTGGCTACACCTTC

cdr3_length: 15
j_call: TRBJ2-1
v_call: TRBV7-2
clone_size: few
d_call: NA
cdr3_aa: CASSLGTLLKDEQFF
cdr3_nt: TGTGCCAGCAGCTTAGGGACACTCCTAAAGGATGAGCAGTTCTTC

cdr3_length: 16
j_call: TRBJ1-1
v_call: TRBV18
clone_size: NA
d_call: TRBD1
cdr3_aa: CASSPPRTGVFAEAFF
cdr3_nt: TGTGCCAGCTCACCACCCCGGACAGGGGTGTTCGCTGAAGCTTTCTTT

cdr3_length: 13
j_call: TRBJ2-5
v_call: TRBV9
clone_size: NA
d_call: TRBD1
cdr3_aa: CASSPTGLETQYF
cdr3_nt: TGTGCCAGCAGCCCGACAGGGCTTGAGACCCAGTACTTC

cdr3_length: 16
j_call: TRBJ2-2
v_call: TRBV30
clone_size: NA
d_call: NA
cdr3_aa: CAWNRQGTPTTGELFF
cdr3_nt: TGTGCCTGGAATCGCCAGGGGACCCCAACGACCGGGGAGCTGTTTTTT

cdr3_length: 14
j_call: TRBJ1-2
v_call: TRBV30
clone_size: once
d_call: NA
cdr3_aa: CAWIADMTNYGYTF
cdr3_nt: TGTGCCTGGATTGCTGACATGACTAACTATGGCTACACCTTC

cdr3_length: 14
j_call: TRBJ2-7
v_call: TRBV5-1
clone_size: NA
d_call: NA
cdr3_aa: CASSFRVTAGEQYF
cdr3_nt: TGCGCCAGCAGCTTCCGGGTCACGGCGGGGGAGCAGTACTTC

cdr3_length: 13
j_call: TRBJ1-1
v_call: TRBV5-1
clone_size: NA
d_call: NA
cdr3_aa: CASSLSGAPEAFF
cdr3_nt: TGCGCCAGCAGCTTGTCAGGGGCCCCTGAAGCTTTCTTT

cdr3_length: 12
j_call: TRBJ1-1
v_call: TRBV28
clone_size: NA
d_call: NA
cdr3_aa: CASFRVDTEAFF
cdr3_nt: TGTGCCAGCTTCAGGGTGGACACTGAAGCTTTCTTT

cdr3_length: 13
j_call: TRBJ2-7
v_call: TRBV6-5
clone_size: NA
d_call: TRBD2
cdr3_aa: CASSYREGYEQYF
cdr3_nt: TGTGCCAGCAGTTACCGGGAGGGGTACGAGCAGTACTTC

cdr3_length: 14
j_call: TRBJ2-7
v_call: TRBV28
clone_size: NA
d_call: TRBD1
cdr3_aa: CASSPWTGNNEQYF
cdr3_nt: TGTGCCAGCAGTCCCTGGACAGGGAACAACGAGCAGTACTTC

cdr3_length: 14
j_call: TRBJ2-5
v_call: TRBV27
clone_size: NA
d_call: NA
cdr3_aa: CASSLRGLLETQYF
cdr3_nt: TGTGCCAGCAGTTTACGAGGGTTGCTTGAGACCCAGTACTTC

cdr3_length: 15
j_call: TRBJ1-3
v_call: TRBV5-1
clone_size: NA
d_call: NA
cdr3_aa: CASSLHPAPGNTIYF
cdr3_nt: TGCGCCAGCAGCTTGCATCCAGCGCCTGGAAACACCATATATTTT

cdr3_length: 16
j_call: TRBJ1-1
v_call: TRBV27
clone_size: NA
d_call: NA
cdr3_aa: CATRQIRTREYTEAFF
cdr3_nt: TGTGCCACCCGACAAATTCGAACCCGGGAGTACACTGAAGCTTTCTTT

cdr3_length: 15
j_call: TRBJ2-1
v_call: TRBV7-9
clone_size: NA
d_call: NA
cdr3_aa: CASSLSYSSYNEQFF
cdr3_nt: TGTGCCAGCAGCTTAAGCTACAGTTCCTACAATGAGCAGTTCTTC

cdr3_length: 18
j_call: TRBJ2-5
v_call: TRBV6-6
clone_size: NA
d_call: TRBD1
cdr3_aa: CASSQLGTGGSRWETQYF
cdr3_nt: TGTGCCAGCAGTCAACTTGGGACAGGGGGATCCCGTTGGGAGACCCAGTACTTC

cdr3_length: 14
j_call: TRBJ2-3
v_call: TRBV9
clone_size: NA
d_call: TRBD2
cdr3_aa: CASSVLAGGDTQYF
cdr3_nt: TGTGCCAGCAGCGTGCTAGCGGGAGGAGATACGCAGTATTTT

cdr3_length: 15
j_call: TRBJ1-1
v_call: TRBV29-1
clone_size: NA
d_call: NA
cdr3_aa: CSVEGRPGFNTEAFF
cdr3_nt: TGCAGCGTTGAAGGACGGCCGGGATTCAACACTGAAGCTTTCTTT

cdr3_length: 11
j_call: TRBJ2-2
v_call: TRBV6-5
clone_size: NA
d_call: NA
cdr3_aa: CASTRTGELFF
cdr3_nt: TGTGCCAGCACCCGCACCGGGGAGCTGTTTTTT

cdr3_length: 12
j_call: TRBJ2-2
v_call: TRBV3-1/TRBV3-2
clone_size: NA
d_call: NA
cdr3_aa: CASSQVSGELFF
cdr3_nt: TGTGCCAGCAGCCAAGTCTCCGGGGAGCTGTTTTTT

cdr3_length: 15
j_call: TRBJ2-3
v_call: TRBV5-1
clone_size: NA
d_call: TRBD1
cdr3_aa: CASSPGDRVSDTQYF
cdr3_nt: TGCGCCAGCAGCCCAGGCGACAGGGTTTCAGATACGCAGTATTTT

cdr3_length: 14
j_call: TRBJ2-7
v_call: TRBV5-1
clone_size: NA
d_call: NA
cdr3_aa: CASSPFSGPYEQYF
cdr3_nt: TGCGCCAGCAGTCCGTTTAGCGGTCCCTACGAGCAGTACTTC